The following is a T cell receptor (beta chain) sequence with its context. This entry comes from a study of shared clonotypes between healthy human individuals. Assay used: immunoSEQ multiplex PCR; TCRdb lists only in-frame clones, some missing. Of 450,000 to 700,000 clones detected, less than 97% appear once; the ten largest clones hold around 0.097%. Germline loops: CDR1 SGHRS, CDR2 YFSETQ. This CDR3 has 15 residues. V was clipped by 0 bases and J by 3 bases, with 12 bases between them. It was CD45RO-negative cells, positively selected for CCR7, that made up naive CD8 cells, with terminally differentiated effector memory CD45RA+ cells excluded.

This clonotype was obtained from a woman in her 30s in good health. V usage is TRBV5-1 and J usage is TRBJ1-2; D possibly corresponds to TRBD1 (5 bases). The specimen was naive CD8+ T cells sorted from blood. DNA for the CDR3: TGCGCCAGCAGCTTGGGGATGGGACGCCACTATGGCTACACCTTC. This codes for CASSLGMGRHYGYTF.